This passage covers 10 T cell receptor beta chains from one sample sequenced in a study of blood T cell repertoires in COVID-19. Data came from immunoSEQ multiplex PCR; TCRdb stores just in-frame clones and leaves some out. The repertoire holds 95,000 to 150,000 clones, with about 88% as singletons. Sequencing was done on a sample of peripheral blood. Every receptor here comes from a woman of 80 years or more with acute or convalescent COVID-19.

This chain's CDR3 is CASSQKRTGGVDYGYTF. The CDR3 nucleotides read TGTGCCAGCTCGCAGAAGAGGACAGGGGGGGTTGACTATGGCTACACCTTC. The genes are TRBV18 and TRBJ1-2; 10 bases align to TRBD1. The germline V gene has CDR1 KGHSH and CDR2 LQKENI. The CDR3 is 17 amino acids. J was trimmed by 3 bases and V by 6 bases; bases with no gene match: 13. Complete variable domain (other parts from reference TRBV18 and TRBJ1-2): NAGVMQNPRHLVRRRGQEARLRCSPMKGHSHVYWYRQLPEEGLKFMVYLQKENIIDESGMPKERFSAEFPKEGPSILRIQQVVRGDSAAYFCASSQKRTGGVDYGYTFGSGTRLTVV.

The chain links TRBV18 to TRBJ2-2; TRBD2 aligns across 8 bases. The CDR3 extends over 14 amino acids. V shed 8 bases and J 0 bases; nucleotides not matched to a gene: 2. The V gene's germline CDR1 is KGHSH and CDR2 LQKENI. In nucleotides, the CDR3 is TGTGCCAGCGGCGGGGGGTCGAACACCGGGGAGCTGTTTTTT. It translates to CASGGGSNTGELFF.

This clone was detected a few times. The CDR3 here is CASSPYEGRTYSGNTIYF. The CDR3 DNA sequence: TGTGCCAGCAGCCCCTATGAAGGGAGGACTTACTCTGGAAACACCATATATTTT. The chain has TRBV4-2 and TRBJ1-3; D is unclear. The CDR3 runs 18 residues. V lost 4 bases to trimming and J lost 0 bases, with 19 bases between them. CDR1 and CDR2 (germline): LGHNA, YNFKEQ.

This rearrangement joins TRBV5-1 to TRBJ1-2; D is undetermined. This CDR3 has 15 residues. The germline gives CDR1 SGHRS, CDR2 YFSETQ. V was shortened by 4 bases and J by 5 bases, with 18 bases between the two germline ends. The CDR3 spells CASSPSSEGVYGYTF. The CDR3 region has the DNA TGCGCCAGCAGCCCCTCCTCCGAGGGTGTATATGGCTACACCTTC.

This clone was detected once. The V and J genes are TRBV7-2 and TRBJ1-6; 7 bases line up with TRBD1. The V segment lost 3 bases and the J segment 9 bases; nucleotides outside the gene matches: 5. Germline V lookup: CDR1 SGHTA, CDR2 FQGNSA. The CDR3 has 14 amino acids. The CDR3 loop reads CASSFDRVSSPLHF. CDR3 in DNA: TGTGCCAGCAGCTTTGACAGGGTTTCTTCACCCCTCCACTTT. The complete variable domain, with remaining parts taken from reference TRBV7-2 and TRBJ1-6, reads GAGVSQSPSNKVTEKGKDVELRCDPISGHTALYWYRQSLGQGLEFLIYFQGNSAPDKSGLPSDRFSAERTGGSVSTLTIQRTQQEDSAVYLCASSFDRVSSPLHFGNGTRLTVT.

The gene calls are TRBV29-1 and TRBJ2-7; 7 bases match TRBD2. The V segment lost 4 bases and the J segment 7 bases; nucleotides outside the gene matches: 13. The V gene's germline CDR1 is SQVTM and CDR2 ANQGSEA. The CDR3 loop spans 14 amino acids. CDR3 sequence: CSVGKGGSSGEQYF. CDR3 nucleotide sequence: TGCAGCGTTGGGAAGGGCGGGAGCTCGGGGGAGCAGTACTTC.

This chain uses TRBV28 with TRBJ1-1; TRBD1 is a possible D gene (6 bases). Germline V gene data show CDR1 as MDHEN and CDR2 as SYDVKM. The CDR3 length is 15 residues. Trimming removed 6 bases from V and 0 bases from J, with 14 bases in between. CDR3 sequence (DNA): TGTGCCAGCAGCCTAGGGGGGGCGGTGAACACTGAAGCTTTCTTT. Translation gives CASSLGGAVNTEAFF.

The chain couples TRBV11-2 to TRBJ2-7; 8 bases are a match to TRBD1. Trimming took 1 base from V and 2 from J; bases not matched to a gene: 4. CDR1 is SGHAT and CDR2 is FQNNGV in the germline V gene. The CDR3 spans 15 residues. The CDR3 DNA is TGTGCCAGCAGCTTAGCCGGGACAGGAGCCTACGAGCAGTACTTC. It yields the protein CASSLAGTGAYEQYF.

The table lists this clone with a few counts. The CDR3: CASSKEGTGGHYNEQFF. CDR3 sequence (DNA): TGTGCCAGCAGCAAAGAAGGGACAGGGGGCCACTACAATGAGCAGTTCTTC. The chain is built from TRBV21-1 and TRBJ2-1; TRBD1 is the table's D call and was not checked against the DNA. TRBV21-1 is termed a pseudogene. The CDR3 is made up of 17 amino acids.

This clone was picked up one time. This rearrangement joins TRBV19 to TRBJ2-7, with a weak D call TRBD2 (6 bases). The length of the CDR3 is 15 residues. CDR1 and CDR2 from the germline V gene are LNHDA and SQIVND (reference sequence). The ends were cut back, 1 base at V and 4 bases at J, with 14 bases in the middle. CDR3 nucleotide sequence: TGTGCCAGTAGTATAGGAGCGGGTGGGGGATACGAGCAGTACTTC. This encodes CASSIGAGGGYEQYF.